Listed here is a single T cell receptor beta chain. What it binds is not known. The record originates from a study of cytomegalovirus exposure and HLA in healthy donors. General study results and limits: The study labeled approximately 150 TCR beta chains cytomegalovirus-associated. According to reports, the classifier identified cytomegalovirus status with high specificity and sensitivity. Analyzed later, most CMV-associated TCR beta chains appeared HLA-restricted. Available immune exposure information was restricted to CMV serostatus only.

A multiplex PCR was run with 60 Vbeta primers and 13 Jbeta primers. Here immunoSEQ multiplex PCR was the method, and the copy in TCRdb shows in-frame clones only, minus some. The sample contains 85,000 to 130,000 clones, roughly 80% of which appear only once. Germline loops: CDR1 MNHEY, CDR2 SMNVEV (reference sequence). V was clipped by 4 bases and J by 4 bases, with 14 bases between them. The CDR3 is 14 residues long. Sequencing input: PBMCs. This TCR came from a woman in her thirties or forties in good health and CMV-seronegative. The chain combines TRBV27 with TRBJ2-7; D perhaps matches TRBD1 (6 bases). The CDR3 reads CASSSLNRDYEQYF. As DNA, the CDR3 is TGTGCCAGCAGTTCCCTTAACAGGGATTACGAGCAGTACTTC.